This T cell receptor (beta chain) was profiled in a study of cytomegalovirus exposure and HLA in healthy donors. Study-wide points: The sole available immune exposure information was CMV serostatus. The authors enumerated some 160 TCR beta chains as linked to cytomegalovirus. There were reportedly fewer N-insertions in an Asian-associated ancestry cluster than the roughly 670-donor mean, in a later analysis. Near-uniform donor sequencing depth was presumed by presence/absence analyses.

Researchers ran the PCR with 60 Vbeta and 13 Jbeta primers. Repertoires were generated with immunoSEQ multiplex PCR, while TCRdb's copy carries only in-frame clones and drops some. This table has over 150,000 clones, roughly 81% appearing once. Concerning this clone: Antigen: not known.

The CDR3 sequence is 13 residues long. Germline-derived CDR1 and CDR2 are SNHLY and FYNNEI. Trimming cost V 3 bases and J 7 bases, with 12 bases left between them. The sequenced material came from PBMCs. The gene calls are TRBV2 and TRBJ1-2, with D possibly TRBD1 on 6 matching bases. The source is a woman in her fifties or sixties in good health and CMV-seronegative. CDR3 amino acids: CASSDGRGIGYTF. The CDR3 DNA reads as TGTGCCAGCAGTGATGGCAGGGGAATTGGCTACACCTTC.